The entry below describes one TCR beta chain. The antigen is unknown. This entry comes from a study of T-cell memory formation after mild COVID-19. Study summary: Across donors, TCR clusters were largely donor specific. Points from the study as a whole: CD4+ contracting clones lay mainly in CM and EM, CD8+ ones in EMRA. Researchers could not confirm that second-wave clones peaking on day 37 targeted SARS-CoV-2. Contracting clones from day 15 to 85 showed balanced CD4/CD8; later expanders favored CD4+.

TCRdb analysed the 5' RACE reads with MiXCR anew, one entry per CDR3 protein. The profile shows 350,000 to 500,000 distinct CDR3 sequences, more than 15% of them singletons. Germline CDR1 is SGHRS and CDR2 is YFSETQ. Trimming took 3 bases from V and 4 from J; bases not matched to a gene: 6. The CDR3 totals 15 residues. The TCR was taken from a man aged 18 to 35 who had mild COVID-19 (a few samples of this study predate the infection). Cell type and time point are not known. V is TRBV5-1 and J is TRBJ2-2; 7 nucleotides line up with TRBD1. Input material: PBMCs or a T cell subset sorted from them (not recorded which). The DNA for the CDR3 is TGCGCCAGCAGCTGGTACAGGGGCCTCACCGGGGAGCTGTTTTTT. Its translation is CASSWYRGLTGELFF.